The T cell receptor (beta chain) under discussion was sequenced for a study of blood T cell repertoires in COVID-19. Whole-study context: There were acute and convalescent COVID-19 samples, and they came from the United States, Italy and Spain. Sources were T cells, B-cell-depleted T cells, or PBMCs; the material itself was cDNA or gDNA.

This CDR3 has 13 residues. Trimming took 1 base from V and 4 from J, leaving 7 bases between them. Germline V CDR1 and CDR2: LNHDA, SQIVND (reference sequence). The data were produced by immunoSEQ multiplex PCR, yet TCRdb's version contains in-frame clones alone and is incomplete. Of fewer than 200,000 clones listed, less than 85% were seen once; the top ten hold about 3%. Material for sequencing was peripheral blood. The TCR sequence derives from a human donor with acute or convalescent COVID-19. The donor label of this sample is uncertain. The chain couples TRBV19 to TRBJ1-2; possibly TRBD1 for D (6 bases). In DNA, the CDR3 is TGTGCCAGTAGTATAGGGACAGCCTATGGCTACACCTTC. Amino acids: CASSIGTAYGYTF.